This TCR beta chain originates from a study of RUNX1 and TCR beta rearrangement in T-cell leukemia (TCRdb year 2020). Context from the whole study: The study compared TCR beta rearrangements and CDR3 junctions in approximately 14 T-ALLs carrying mono-allelic acquired RUNX1 mutations versus roughly 12 RUNX1 wildtype T-ALLs. Every RUNX1 mutation in the mutated group was heterozygous, with some 11 located in the Runt homology domain and a few in the transactivation domain. The multicentric trials consisted of GRAALL-2003 and GRAALL-2005. For comparison with results from a Runx1 knockout mouse model, TCR beta rearrangements in human T-ALL were analyzed. The RUNX1 wildtype T-ALLs were matched for an immature maturation arrest stage, which was defined as lacking cytoplasmic or surface TCR beta protein. RUNX1-mutated T-ALLs spanned more diverse maturation arrest stages, including cases arrested before TCR beta rearrangement onset. After EuroClonality multiplex PCR on genomic DNA, Genescan analysis was used to assess TCR rearrangements. An earlier study had established the RUNX1 mutation status of the T-ALL cases. RUNX1 wildtype T-ALLs were chosen to carry at least incomplete clonal TCR beta rearrangements so that D1 versus D2 segment comparison could be performed. Study-wide findings and limitations: Too few clonal rearrangements were available to evaluate TCR beta CDR3 length or D segment truncation in T-ALLs. No significant difference in TCR beta D1 segment usage was found between RUNX1-mutated (around 83%) and wildtype (approximately 61%) T-ALL clonal rearrangements. Clonal TCR beta rearrangements were found in roughly 62% of RUNX1-mutated T-ALLs, which is fewer than the over 80% reported for T-ALL generally. Usage of the TCR beta J1 cluster was similar in RUNX1-mutated and wildtype T-ALLs, showing no significant difference.

The library was built by means of PCR. For sequencing, an Illumina MiSeq was employed. TCR beta DJ and VDJ rearrangements were characterized by next generation amplicon sequencing. The paper's data handling went like this. Amplicon sequencing data were analyzed with the Vidjil software to identify clonal TCR beta rearrangements. TCR beta rearrangement characteristics were compared between RUNX1-mutated and wildtype groups using two-tailed Fisher exact tests. TCRdb ran its own pipeline on the public reads, namely fastp trimming at Q25 and MiXCR clone calling, and kept in-frame beta chains. Every entry covers one CDR3 protein and lists the most common genes and DNA from its rows. V and J calls and clone size were set by TCRdb, not the authors. The sample table contains about 180 distinct CDR3 sequences; only one count was recorded for 40% of them. The ten largest clones add up to 64% of the sample. Ends trimmed: V by 3 bases, J by 8 bases; bases unmatched to a gene: 6. Counting both end residues, the CDR3 totals 13 amino acids. Here the CDR3 DNA is all that survives: 39 bases in frame from base 1. CDR1 is given as LGHDT and CDR2 as YNNKEL, both from the germline V gene (reference sequence).

Remarks on this clonotype: Its antigen has not been determined. A read error is likely, as this CDR3 ends without the conserved phenylalanine or tryptophan.

For oncotyping and quantification of minimal residual disease, T-ALL samples were taken at diagnosis from children and adults treated according to protocol. Sequencing used blood. In this chain, TRBV3-1 is recombined with TRBJ1-2; 7 junctional bases match TRBD1. This receptor was obtained from a male donor with T-cell acute lymphoblastic leukemia. The base sequence is TGTGCCAGCAGCCACGACAGGGAAAGAGGCTACACCTAC. Its product reads: CASSHDRERGYTY.